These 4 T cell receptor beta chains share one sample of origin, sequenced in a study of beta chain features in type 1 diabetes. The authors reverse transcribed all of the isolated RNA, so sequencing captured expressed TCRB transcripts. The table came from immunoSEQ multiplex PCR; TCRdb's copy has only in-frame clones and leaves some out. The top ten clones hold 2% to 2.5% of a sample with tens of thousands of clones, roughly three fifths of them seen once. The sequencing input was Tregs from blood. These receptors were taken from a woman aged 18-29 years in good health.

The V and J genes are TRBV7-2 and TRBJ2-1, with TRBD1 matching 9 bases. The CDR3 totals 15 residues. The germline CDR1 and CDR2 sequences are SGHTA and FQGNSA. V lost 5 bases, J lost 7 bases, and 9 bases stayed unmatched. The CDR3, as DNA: TGTGCCAGCAGCACGGGACAGGGTTTTTGGAATGAGCAGTTCTTC. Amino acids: CASSTGQGFWNEQFF.

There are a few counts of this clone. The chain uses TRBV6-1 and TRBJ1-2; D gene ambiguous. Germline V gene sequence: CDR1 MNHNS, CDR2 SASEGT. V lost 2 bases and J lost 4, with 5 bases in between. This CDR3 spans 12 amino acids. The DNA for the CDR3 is TGTGCCAGCAGTGAATCGGGCTATGGCTACACCTTC. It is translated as CASSESGYGYTF.

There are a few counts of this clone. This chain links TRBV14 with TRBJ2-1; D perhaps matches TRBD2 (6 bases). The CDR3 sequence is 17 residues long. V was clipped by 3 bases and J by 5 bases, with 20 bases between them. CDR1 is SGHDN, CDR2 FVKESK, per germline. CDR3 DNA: TGTGCCAGCAGCCACCGCCCCTCTAGCGTTGTAAACAATGAGCAGTTCTTC. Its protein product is CASSHRPSSVVNNEQFF.

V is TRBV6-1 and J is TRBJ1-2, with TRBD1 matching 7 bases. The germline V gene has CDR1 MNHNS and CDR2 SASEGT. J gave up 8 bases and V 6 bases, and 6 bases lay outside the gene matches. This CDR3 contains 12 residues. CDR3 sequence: CASRRTGGGYTF. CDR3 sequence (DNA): TGTGCCAGCAGGAGGACAGGCGGGGGCTACACCTTC.